These 21 T cell receptor beta chains were sequenced from one sample in a study of vaccination and CD4 T cells after COVID-19. The antigens of these receptors remain unknown. An Oncomine TCR Beta short-read assay was used to sequence the DNA from cultured CD4+ T cells. A single record per CDR3 protein comes from TCRdb applying MiXCR to the PCR reads. The data hold 9,000 to 15,000 distinct CDR3 sequences, with around 48% observed a single time. The treatment here: approximately 9-day PBMC culture with coronavirus spike peptide pools or control peptides (ViraFEST assay). The material sequenced was CD4+ T cells from blood, cultured in vitro. The receptor source for this set is a human donor who had recovered from COVID-19.

The chain is built from TRBV28 and TRBJ2-5; perhaps TRBD1 as D (5 bases). V lost 6 bases to trimming and J lost 2 bases, with 19 bases between them. Looked up from germline, CDR1 is MDHEN and CDR2 is SYDVKM. This CDR3 region has 16 residues. The CDR3 DNA sequence: TGTGCCAGCAGAGGCCATTCAGGGCTCGGGCAAGAGACCCAGTACTTC. Amino acid sequence: CASRGHSGLGQETQYF.

The genes are TRBV28 and TRBJ1-2; D possibly corresponds to TRBD1 (6 bases). Trimming stripped 5 bases from V and 8 bases from J, with 9 bases between. The length of the CDR3 is 11 residues. CDR1 is MDHEN and CDR2 is SYDVKM in the germline V gene. The CDR3, as DNA: TGTGCCAGCAGTCGGACAGTAGGCTACACCTTC. This encodes CASSRTVGYTF.

This clonotype was counted between two and nine times. The CDR3 here is CASSERAPGPVETQYF. DNA for the CDR3: TGTGCCAGCAGTGAAAGGGCTCCGGGCCCGGTGGAGACCCAGTACTTC. The chain combines TRBV25-1 with TRBJ2-5, with D unclear. The CDR3 sequence is 16 residues long. The V and J ends lost 2 bases and 5 bases respectively, with 18 bases between them. Germline loops: CDR1 MGHDK, CDR2 SYGVNS.

V gene TRBV3-1 combines with J gene TRBJ2-4; perhaps D is TRBD1 or TRBD2 (6 bases each). The CDR3 is 16 amino acids. The V gene lost 0 bases and the J gene lost 1 base, with 10 bases spanning the gap. Per the germline V gene, CDR1 is LGHDT and CDR2 is YNNKEL (reference sequence). The CDR3 sequence is CASSQEGGRAKNIQYF. The CDR3 bases are TGTGCCAGCAGCCAAGAAGGGGGGCGCGCCAAAAACATTCAGTACTTC.

The rearrangement links TRBV20-1 to TRBJ2-7; possible D gene TRBD2, 6 bases. Between the trimmed V and J ends, which lost 6 bases and 0 bases, there was a span of 18 bases. Germline-derived CDR1 and CDR2 are DFQATT and SNEGSKA (reference sequence). The CDR3 runs 15 residues. Here the CDR3 reads CSADYIAKNSYEQYF. The CDR3 DNA follows: TGCAGTGCGGACTACATAGCCAAGAACTCCTACGAGCAGTACTTC.

The chain combines TRBV2 with TRBJ2-7; no definite D call. V gave up 1 base and J gave up 6 bases, with 10 bases separating them. The CDR3 has 13 residues. The V gene's germline CDR1 is SNHLY and CDR2 FYNNEI. In nucleotides, the CDR3 is TGTGCCAGCAGTGAAGGGAGTATTGGCGAGCAGTACTTC. Translation: CASSEGSIGEQYF.

The chain joins TRBV12-3 or TRBV12-4 to TRBJ2-5; the D gene is possibly TRBD2 (5 bases). CDR3 length: 14 amino acids. Trimming removed 5 bases from V and 4 bases from J, with 14 bases in between. In DNA form, the CDR3 reads TGTGCCAGCAGTCTCTTTGGGAGCGGAGAGACCCAGTACTTC. Residues: CASSLFGSGETQYF.

There are a few counts of this clonotype. The gene calls are TRBV20-1 and TRBJ2-5; unclear D gene. Germline values: CDR1 DFQATT, CDR2 SNEGSKA (reference sequence). This CDR3 is 16 amino acids long. V shed 3 bases and J shed 4 bases, with 21 bases lying between them. The CDR3 coding sequence is TGCAGTGCTAGGCCAGTTTTGTGGGGTGGTCGAGAGACCCAGTACTTC. It specifies CSARPVLWGGRETQYF.

This clonotype has more than one count but fewer than ten. V gene TRBV5-4 combines with J gene TRBJ1-2; D unresolved. CDR1 and CDR2 from the germline V gene are SGHNT and YYREEE (reference sequence). V was pared by 1 base and J by 2 bases, with 9 bases between. This CDR3 has 14 amino acids. The CDR3: CASSLRSGNYGYTF. CDR3 coding DNA: TGTGCCAGCAGCTTGCGGAGCGGCAACTATGGCTACACCTTC.

This clonotype was observed a few times. The genes are TRBV19 and TRBJ2-3; D uncertain. The germline CDR1 and CDR2 sequences are LNHDA and SQIVND (reference sequence). Trimming shortened V by 6 bases and J by 1 base, and 14 bases separated the two germline ends. The CDR3 is made up of 15 amino acids. The CDR3 bases are TGTGCCAGTAGACATGGGTTCTATGGCACAGATACGCAGTATTTT. This sequence encodes CASRHGFYGTDTQYF.

This clonotype qualifies as medium-sized (0.01 to 0.1%). DNA of the CDR3: TGTGCCAGCAGTCCCACACCGCAAAGGTATAGCAATCAGCCCCAGCATTTT. It is translated as CASSPTPQRYSNQPQHF. The chain carries TRBV27 and TRBJ1-5; D remains ambiguous. Trimming took 5 bases from V and 0 from J, leaving 17 bases between them. The CDR3 spans 17 residues. The germline gives CDR1 MNHEY, CDR2 SMNVEV (reference sequence).

This clonotype has just a few counts. The chain has TRBV7-9 and TRBJ2-1; D is perhaps TRBD2 (6 bases). Germline loops: CDR1 SEHNR, CDR2 FQNEAQ (reference sequence). The CDR3 contains 16 residues. The V gene lost 0 bases and the J gene lost 4 bases, with 13 bases spanning the gap. The CDR3, as DNA: TGTGCCAGCAGCTTAGCGTCGGGGGAGCGATACAATGAGCAGTTCTTC. Translated, it gives CASSLASGERYNEQFF. Combining the CDR3 with reference TRBV7-9 and TRBJ2-1 gives the whole variable domain DTGVSQNPRHKITKRGQNVTFRCDPISEHNRLYWYRQTLGQGPEFLTYFQNEAQLEKSRLLSDRFSAERPKGSFSTLEIQRTEQGDSAMYLCASSLASGERYNEQFFGPGTRLTVL.

V and J are TRBV6-4 and TRBJ2-2, with TRBD2 matching over 14 bases. The germline V gene has CDR1 MRHNA and CDR2 SNTAGT. After removal of 6 bases from V and 4 bases from J, the junction contained 4 bases not matched to a gene. This CDR3 comprises 16 residues. This CDR3 is CASRRLAGGPTGELFF. The CDR3 DNA follows: TGTGCCAGCAGACGACTAGCGGGAGGGCCCACCGGGGAGCTGTTTTTT.

A few counts support this clonotype. The CDR3, as DNA: TGCAGTGGGCTAGCGGGAGCGATCTACGAGCAGTACTTC. It is translated as CSGLAGAIYEQYF. The chain recombines TRBV20-1 with TRBJ2-7; 10 bases map to TRBD2. V lost 7 bases to trimming and J lost 3 bases; unmatched junction nucleotides: 6. Germline CDR1 DFQATT, CDR2 SNEGSKA (reference sequence). The CDR3 sequence is 13 residues long.

This clonotype is a singleton in its sample. Germline is not matched at one junction end, which may reflect a read error. The chain combines TRBV12-3 or TRBV12-4 with TRBJ2-3; no clear D gene. CDR3 length: 15 amino acids. In DNA form, the CDR3 reads TGTGCCAGCAGATTAGCCCCTGCGATCACAGATACGCAGTATTTT. Its protein is CASRLAPAITDTQYF.

The table lists this clonotype with a few counts. The chain is built from TRBV2 and TRBJ1-2, with 9 bases aligning to TRBD1. This CDR3 is built from 14 residues. The germline gives CDR1 SNHLY, CDR2 FYNNEI. V lost 4 bases and J lost 3; bases outside the gene matches: 3. As DNA, the CDR3 is TGTGCCAGCAGTGGGGACAGGGAGGACTATGGCTACACCTTC. Amino acid sequence: CASSGDREDYGYTF.

V is TRBV20-1 and J is TRBJ2-7; no clear D. The CDR3 extends over 14 amino acids. With 1 base removed from V and 7 bases from J, the gap between germline ends came to 17 bases. The germline gives CDR1 DFQATT, CDR2 SNEGSKA (reference sequence). In nucleotides, the CDR3 is TGCAGTGCTAGAGTCGGTATTTCAAGCAGGGAGCAGTACTTC. Translated, it gives CSARVGISSREQYF.

J is TRBJ2-7 and V is TRBV10-3; TRBD1 aligns across 7 bases. Germline loops: CDR1 ENHRY, CDR2 SYGVKD. J gave up 5 bases and V 8 bases, and 6 bases lay outside the gene matches. This CDR3 is built from 12 residues. CDR3 sequence reads: CAISQTGNEQYF. In DNA form, the CDR3 reads TGTGCCATCTCACAGACAGGGAACGAGCAGTACTTC.

This chain joins TRBV30 and TRBJ1-1; D ambiguous. Germline values: CDR1 GTSNPN, CDR2 SVGIG (reference sequence). This CDR3 is 13 amino acids long. With 3 bases removed from V and 6 bases from J, the gap between germline ends came to 14 bases. CDR3 nucleotides: TGTGCCTGGAGGGGAGACGGGCGATCTGAAGCTTTCTTT. Amino acids: CAWRGDGRSEAFF.

The chain is built from TRBV25-1 and TRBJ2-7; D may be TRBD1 or TRBD2 (5 bases each). Germline CDR1 is MGHDK and CDR2 is SYGVNS. This CDR3 is 15 amino acids long. Trimming pared 3 bases from V and 5 bases from J, leaving 17 bases between. The CDR3 DNA reads TGTGCCAGCAGTGATGCCGGGACCTTATCCGACGAGCAGTACTTC. It translates to CASSDAGTLSDEQYF.

J is TRBJ2-7 and V is TRBV20-1; 11 bases match TRBD2. J lost 7 bases, V lost 6 bases, and 5 bases had no gene match. The germline CDR1 and CDR2 sequences are DFQATT and SNEGSKA (reference sequence). CDR3 length equals 12 residues. CDR3 region: CSARLAGQEQYF. The CDR3 nucleotides read TGCAGTGCCAGACTAGCGGGGCAGGAGCAGTACTTC.